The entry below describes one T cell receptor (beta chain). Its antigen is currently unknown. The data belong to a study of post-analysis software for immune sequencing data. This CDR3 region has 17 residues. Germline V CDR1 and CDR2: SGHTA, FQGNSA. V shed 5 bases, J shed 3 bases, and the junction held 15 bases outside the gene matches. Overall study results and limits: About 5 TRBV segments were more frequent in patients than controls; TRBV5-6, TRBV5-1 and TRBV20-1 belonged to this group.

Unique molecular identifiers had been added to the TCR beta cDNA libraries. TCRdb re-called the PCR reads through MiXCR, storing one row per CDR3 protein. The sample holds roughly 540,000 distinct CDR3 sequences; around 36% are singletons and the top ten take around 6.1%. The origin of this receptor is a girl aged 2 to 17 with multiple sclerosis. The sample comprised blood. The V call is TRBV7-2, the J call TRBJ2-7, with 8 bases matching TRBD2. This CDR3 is CASSPPARSLAGYEQYF. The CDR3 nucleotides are TGTGCCAGCAGCCCCCCAGCCCGGTCCCTAGCGGGCTACGAGCAGTACTTC.